The entry that follows covers one T cell receptor (beta chain) sequence. Its antigen is as yet unknown. This sample was taken from a study of shared clonotypes between healthy human individuals. Study-wide results and caveats: Generation probability values for non-shared clonotypes were lower than those for clonotypes shared by all four donors. Large depth notwithstanding, sorted-subset sequencing proved incomplete by rarefaction.

The CDR3 contains 17 residues. Trimming took 7 bases from V and 6 from J; bases not matched to a gene: 16. Germline V gene data show CDR1 as SGHNT and CDR2 as YYREEE (reference sequence). TCRdb's table, derived via immunoSEQ multiplex PCR, lists solely in-frame clones and lacks some. The sample includes a few hundred thousand clones, roughly 84% of them seen just once. Donors comprised only Caucasian adults living in Nashville, Tennessee. The receptor was derived from a man aged 18 to 30 in good health. The sequenced material came from memory CD8+ T cells sorted from blood. Subset denoted: CD45RO+ cells pooled with CCR7-negative TemRA cells. The chain is built from TRBV5-4 and TRBJ2-2, with 9 positions matching TRBD2. CDR3 bases: TGTGCCAGCTCTTTCTCAGTATTAGCGGGAGTGCCCGGGGAGCTGTTTTTT. Translation: CASSFSVLAGVPGELFF. Variable domain in full (rest from reference TRBV5-4 and TRBJ2-2): ETGVTQSPTHLIKTRGQQVTLRCSSQSGHNTVSWYQQALGQGPQFIFQYYREEENGRGNFPPRFSGLQFPNYSSELNVNALELDDSALYLCASSFSVLAGVPGELFFGEGSRLTVL.